These 21 T cell receptor beta chains were sequenced from one sample in a study of OX40 agonist ivuxolimab in advanced cancers. Assay: immunoSEQ multiplex PCR; the TCRdb copy retains only in-frame clones and omits some. The table shows fewer than 100,000 clones, with roughly 87% occurring only once. The source was CD4+ or CD8+ T cells sorted from blood, collected in a trial of the OX40 agonist ivuxolimab. These receptors all come from an adult with an advanced solid tumor such as melanoma, head and neck, liver or kidney cancer.

This clone was observed a handful of times. The rearrangement links TRBV2 to TRBJ1-5; 7 bases are a match to TRBD1. Germline V gene data show CDR1 as SNHLY and CDR2 as FYNNEI. The CDR3 loop spans 18 amino acids. Trimming took 4 bases from V and 0 from J; bases not matched to a gene: 12. CDR3 amino acids: CASSGGRGLRISNQPQHF. DNA of the CDR3: TGTGCCAGCAGTGGTGGAAGGGGGCTTCGGATTAGCAATCAGCCCCAGCATTTT. Combining the CDR3 with reference TRBV2 and TRBJ1-5 gives the whole variable domain EPEVTQTPSHQVTQMGQEVILRCVPISNHLYFYWYRQILGQKVEFLVSFYNNEISEKSEIFDDQFSVERPDGSNFTLKIRSTKLEDSAMYFCASSGGRGLRISNQPQHFGDGTRLSIL.

This CDR3 is CATSSRDLRSYEQYF. CDR3 coding DNA: TGTGCCACCAGCAGCCGGGATCTACGCTCCTACGAGCAGTACTTC. This chain uses TRBV15 with TRBJ2-7; TRBD2 might be the D (5 bases). CDR1 and CDR2 from the germline V gene are LNHNV and YYDKDF (reference sequence). The germline V and J ends were trimmed by 3 bases and 0 bases, with 12 bases remaining between them. This CDR3 comprises 15 residues.

CDR3 coding DNA: TGCGCCAGCAGCCTGAGTGTTAGGGTGGCACTCTCGGACGAGCAGTACTTC. As protein: CASSLSVRVALSDEQYF. This chain links TRBV5-1 with TRBJ2-5; D is undetermined. The closer fit of TRBJ2-7 to the DNA end suggests the J call may be wrong. This CDR3 spans 17 amino acids. CDR1 SGHRS and CDR2 YFSETQ come from the germline V gene.

This sequence joins TRBV5-4 and TRBJ1-6; TRBD1 aligns across 7 bases. Germline values: CDR1 SGHNT, CDR2 YYREEE (reference sequence). V shed 4 bases, J shed 6 bases, and the junction held 10 bases outside the gene matches. The CDR3 covers 16 residues. The CDR3 region is CASSRVGQDFNSPLHF. The CDR3 region has the DNA TGTGCCAGCAGCCGTGTCGGACAGGATTTTAATTCACCCCTCCACTTT.

This chain links TRBV2 with TRBJ1-3; no clear D. The V gene lost 1 base and the J gene lost 6 bases, with 7 bases spanning the gap. CDR3 size: 13 residues. CDR1 is SNHLY and CDR2 is FYNNEI in the germline V gene. The CDR3, as DNA: TGTGCCAGCAGTGAAGGCACGAAAAACACCATATATTTT. It translates to CASSEGTKNTIYF. Looking up the rest from reference TRBV2 and TRBJ1-3 gives the full variable domain: EPEVTQTPSHQVTQMGQEVILRCVPISNHLYFYWYRQILGQKVEFLVSFYNNEISEKSEIFDDQFSVERPDGSNFTLKIRSTKLEDSAMYFCASSEGTKNTIYFGEGSWLTVV.

CDR3 nucleotides: TGTGCCAGCAGCTCAGGAAGGAGGGACAGGGGGTCCAATGAGCAGTTCTTC. Protein sequence: CASSSGRRDRGSNEQFF. The chain couples TRBV11-3 to TRBJ2-1; 11 bases are a match to TRBD1. This CDR3 is 17 amino acids long. CDR1 and CDR2 (germline): SGHNT, YENEEA. With 4 bases clipped from V and 6 bases from J, the junction kept 11 bases outside the gene matches.

The chain employs TRBV19 and TRBJ2-2; D might be TRBD1 (5 bases). CDR1 and CDR2 (germline): LNHDA, SQIVND (reference sequence). The CDR3 runs to 14 residues. The V and J ends lost 5 bases and 4 bases respectively, with 11 bases between them. CDR3 amino acids: CASSLRQITGELFF. The CDR3 nucleotides are TGTGCCAGTAGTCTCAGACAGATCACCGGGGAGCTGTTTTTT.

J is TRBJ1-6 and V is TRBV5-6; D gene uncertain. With 0 bases removed from V and 10 bases from J, the gap between germline ends came to 5 bases. The CDR3 length is 12 residues. Germline loops: CDR1 SGHDT, CDR2 YYEEEE. CDR3 region: CASSLELSPLHF. The CDR3 coding sequence is TGTGCCAGCAGCTTGGAACTGTCACCCCTCCACTTT.

The V and J genes are TRBV5-4 and TRBJ2-7, with 9 bases that match TRBD2. Germline loops: CDR1 SGHNT, CDR2 YYREEE (reference sequence). The CDR3 runs 14 residues. V lost 5 bases, J lost 2 bases, and 5 bases stayed unmatched. CDR3 loop: CASRLAGEPYEQYF. The CDR3 region has the DNA TGTGCCAGCAGGTTAGCGGGAGAGCCCTACGAGCAGTACTTC.

The J gene is TRBJ1-2, the V gene TRBV10-2, with D hard to call. CDR1 and CDR2 (germline): WSHSY, SAAADI. V was cut by 0 bases and J by 4 bases, with 3 bases left in between. The CDR3 sequence is 12 residues long. CDR3 nucleotide sequence: TGCGCCAGCAGTGAGTCGTCCTATGGCTACACCTTC. Its protein is CASSESSYGYTF.

In DNA form, the CDR3 reads TGCGCCAGCAGTGACCGTAGCGGGAGGGCCTCTTCCTACAATGAGCAGTTCTTC. It specifies CASSDRSGRASSYNEQFF. The chain combines TRBV10-2 with TRBJ2-1, with 11 bases fitting TRBD2. Germline V lookup: CDR1 WSHSY, CDR2 SAAADI. J was trimmed by 1 base and V by 3 bases; bases with no gene match: 8. CDR3 length equals 18 residues.

The chain joins TRBV6-6 to TRBJ2-7; unclear D gene. Germline V gene data show CDR1 as MNHNY and CDR2 as SVGAGI (reference sequence). The CDR3 runs to 14 residues. V was clipped by 6 bases and J by 6 bases, with 18 bases between them. CDR3 sequence: CASSPKAISGEQYV. CDR3 DNA: TGTGCCAGCAGCCCCAAAGCGATCTCCGGCGAGCAGTACGTC.

This clone was seen just once. The chain employs TRBV7-2 and TRBJ2-7, with D unresolved. The CDR3 runs 13 residues. CDR1 and CDR2 from the germline V gene are SGHTA and FQGNSA. The germline V and J ends were trimmed by 3 bases and 2 bases, with 8 bases remaining between them. CDR3 nucleotide sequence: TGTGCCAGCAGCTTCGGCTCACCCTACGAGCAGTACTTC. This gives the protein CASSFGSPYEQYF.

J is TRBJ1-1 and V is TRBV5-1, with D unresolved. The V gene lost 4 bases and the J gene lost 9 bases, with 19 bases spanning the gap. The CDR3 runs to 14 residues. Per the germline V gene, CDR1 is SGHRS and CDR2 is YFSETQ. The CDR3 coding sequence is TGCGCCAGCAGCCTTGACTCTGGCGTCGACCAAGCTTTCTTT. Translated: CASSLDSGVDQAFF.

Here the CDR3 reads CASSLTGGRSDTQYF. CDR3 nucleotides: TGTGCCAGCAGCTTGACAGGGGGCAGGTCAGATACGCAGTATTTT. The J gene is TRBJ2-3, the V gene TRBV5-4; 9 nucleotides line up with TRBD1. The CDR3 spans 15 residues. The V and J ends lost 1 base and 4 bases, in that order; junction bases with no gene match: 4. The germline gives CDR1 SGHNT, CDR2 YYREEE (reference sequence).

Comment on this clone: In the same sample, other DNA sequences code for this CDR3. The chain uses TRBV5-1 and TRBJ1-1; tentative D call: TRBD1 (6 bases). CDR3 size: 13 residues. CDR1 and CDR2 from the germline V gene are SGHRS and YFSETQ. Trimming shortened V by 5 bases and J by 1 base, and 9 bases separated the two germline ends. CDR3 nucleotide sequence: TGCGCCAGCAGTGAACAGGGGAACACTGAAGCTTTCTTT. It codes for CASSEQGNTEAFF.

This chain links TRBV5-8 with TRBJ1-2; D remains unclear. This CDR3 spans 12 amino acids. Germline V CDR1 and CDR2: SGHTS, YDEGEE. Between the trimmed V and J ends, which lost 1 base and 7 bases, there was a span of 8 bases. For the CDR3, the DNA is TGTGCCAGCAGCTTGTCGACGGCTGGCTACACCTTC. Encoded protein: CASSLSTAGYTF.

This chain connects TRBV5-1 to TRBJ1-1; tentative D call: TRBD1 (5 bases). This CDR3 has 15 residues. Germline lookup yields CDR1 SGHRS and CDR2 YFSETQ. The V gene lost 2 bases and the J gene lost 4 bases, with 15 bases spanning the gap. The CDR3 DNA is TGCGCCAGCAGCTTTGGGACCGCGGTAGGCACTGAAGCTTTCTTT. Its translation: CASSFGTAVGTEAFF. Drawing the rest from reference TRBV5-1 and TRBJ1-1, the complete variable domain is KAGVTQTPRYLIKTRGQQVTLSCSPISGHRSVSWYQQTPGQGLQFLFEYFSETQRNKGNFPGRFSGRQFSNSRSEMNVSTLELGDSALYLCASSFGTAVGTEAFFGQGTRLTVV.

The chain couples TRBV5-6 to TRBJ1-1, with D uncertain. V dropped 1 base and J dropped 4 bases, with 8 bases sitting between them. The CDR3 runs 13 residues. Per the germline V gene, CDR1 is SGHDT and CDR2 is YYEEEE. The CDR3 DNA sequence: TGTGCCAGCAGCTTGAAGCTGATCACTGAAGCTTTCTTT. This codes for CASSLKLITEAFF.

The gene calls are TRBV5-5 and TRBJ1-4; D call uncertain. The CDR3 length is 13 residues. The germline gives CDR1 SGHKS, CDR2 YYEKEE (reference sequence). V was cut by 4 bases and J by 7 bases, with 11 bases left in between. In DNA, the CDR3 is TGTGCCAGCAGCATACTGAGTACTGAAAAACTGTTTTTT. This codes for CASSILSTEKLFF.

V is TRBV2 and J is TRBJ2-2; 14 nucleotides agree with TRBD2. The CDR3 runs to 15 residues. From germline, CDR1 is SNHLY and CDR2 FYNNEI. The J segment lost 7 bases and the V segment lost 7 bases, leaving 5 bases of the junction unmatched. Here the CDR3 reads CASTPGLAGVGELFF. The CDR3 DNA sequence: TGTGCCAGCACCCCGGGACTAGCGGGGGTCGGGGAGCTGTTTTTT. The full variable domain, its missing parts supplied by reference TRBV2 and TRBJ2-2, is EPEVTQTPSHQVTQMGQEVILRCVPISNHLYFYWYRQILGQKVEFLVSFYNNEISEKSEIFDDQFSVERPDGSNFTLKIRSTKLEDSAMYFCASTPGLAGVGELFFGEGSRLTVL.